The T cell receptor (beta chain) described here comes from a study of PD-1 blockade in mismatch repair-deficient tumors. Study results and caveats: After pembrolizumab, tumor-resident clones rose rapidly, then generally contracted before radiologic responses.

TCRdb's table, derived via immunoSEQ multiplex PCR, lists solely in-frame clones and lacks some. Of 38,000 or so clones in the sample, more than 75% were seen once. Germline CDR1 SQVTM, CDR2 ANQGSEA. V gave up 2 bases and J gave up 6 bases; unmatched junction bases: 1. The CDR3 consists of 14 residues. This clone was seen once. The target antigen is unknown. Every patient had mismatch repair deficiency by PCR or immunohistochemistry. This chain uses TRBV29-1 with TRBJ2-2; 12 bases are a match to TRBD2. This material consisted of peripheral blood, taken 75 to 85 weeks after starting pembrolizumab. The origin of this receptor is an adult with mismatch repair-deficient cancer. CDR3 DNA: TGCAGCGTTGAACTAGCGGGAGGGCCCGGGGAGCTGTTTTTT. Amino acid sequence: CSVELAGGPGELFF.